This TCR beta chain emerged from a study of pediatric ulcerative colitis. Of note for this clone: The antigen remains undetermined.

Profiled with immunoSEQ multiplex PCR; TCRdb holds only in-frame clones, not every one. Of more than 40,000 clones detected, under 80% appear once; the ten largest clones hold 3% to 4.5%. The CDR3 contains 14 residues. V was pared by 0 bases and J by 9 bases, with 5 bases of the junction left unmatched. Germline assignment: CDR1 SGHTA and CDR2 FQGNSA. Rectal tissue came from one to two pinch biopsies taken at colonoscopy. Whole-study findings and limits: Rectal pinch biopsies may include blood-derived T cells. All ulcerative colitis patients, but no controls, carried a couple of rectal clonotypes.

The genes are TRBV7-2 and TRBJ2-4, with TRBD1 matching 7 bases. The specimen sequenced was gut tissue. The sequence derives from a girl between 5 and 17 years old with moderate ulcerative colitis. CDR3 coding DNA: TGTGCCAGCAGCTTAGCCTCCAGGGGGAGCATTCAGTACTTC. This encodes CASSLASRGSIQYF.